Detailed here is one TCR beta chain. The antigen remains undetermined. Pooling of second doses given at about 4 or about 12 weeks was done. The sample comes from a study of T cell responses to AZD1222 COVID-19 vaccine. The V and J ends lost 3 bases and 0 bases respectively, with 6 bases between them. The CDR3 length is 13 residues. CDR1 SQVTM and CDR2 ANQGSEA come from the germline V gene. Whole-study findings and limits: Across spike, vaccine-associated CD4 TCRs were found, dominant at 160-218 and 743-854. After two AZD1222 doses, spike-specific TCR breadth and depth rose versus day 0. Reports say nearly half of spike-specific TCRs go after unmutated variant regions.

Using immunoSEQ multiplex PCR, the repertoire was profiled, and TCRdb retains in-frame clones only, with some absent. The sample records around 130,000 clones, about 85% being singletons. Sequenced here: peripheral blood, sampled 28 days after the second AZD1222 dose. The rearrangement uses TRBV29-1 and TRBJ2-1; either TRBD1 or TRBD2 may fit D (5 bases each). The receptor was isolated from an adult who received the AZD1222 COVID-19 vaccine. The CDR3 region has the DNA TGCAGCGTTGAGGGGGACTCCTACAATGAGCAGTTCTTC. Translating it yields CSVEGDSYNEQFF.